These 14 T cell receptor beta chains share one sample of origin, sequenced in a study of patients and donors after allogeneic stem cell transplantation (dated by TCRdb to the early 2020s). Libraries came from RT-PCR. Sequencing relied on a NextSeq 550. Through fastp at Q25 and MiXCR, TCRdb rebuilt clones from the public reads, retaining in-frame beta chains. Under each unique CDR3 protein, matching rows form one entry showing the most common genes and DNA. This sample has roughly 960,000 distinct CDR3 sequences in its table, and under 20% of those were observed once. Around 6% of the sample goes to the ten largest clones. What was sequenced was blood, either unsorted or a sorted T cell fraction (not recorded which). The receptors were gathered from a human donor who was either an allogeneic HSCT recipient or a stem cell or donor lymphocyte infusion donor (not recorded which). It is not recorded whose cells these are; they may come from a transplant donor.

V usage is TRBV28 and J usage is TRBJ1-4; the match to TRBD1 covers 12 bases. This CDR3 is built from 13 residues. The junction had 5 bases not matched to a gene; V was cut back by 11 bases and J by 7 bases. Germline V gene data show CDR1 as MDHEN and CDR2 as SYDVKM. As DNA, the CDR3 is TGTGCCGCCGGGACAGGGGGCGGTGAAAAACTGTTTTTT. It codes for CAAGTGGGEKLFF.

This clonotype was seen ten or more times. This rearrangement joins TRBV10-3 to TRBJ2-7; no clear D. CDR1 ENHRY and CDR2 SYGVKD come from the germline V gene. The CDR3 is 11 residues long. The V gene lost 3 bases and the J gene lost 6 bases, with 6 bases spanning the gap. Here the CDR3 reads CAISDQIEQYF. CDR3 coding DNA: TGTGCCATCAGTGACCAGATCGAGCAGTACTTC.

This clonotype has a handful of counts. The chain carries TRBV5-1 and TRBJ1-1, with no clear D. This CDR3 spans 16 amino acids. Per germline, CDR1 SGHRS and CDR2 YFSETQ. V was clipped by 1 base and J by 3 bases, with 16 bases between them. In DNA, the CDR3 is TGCGCCAGCAGCTTGCTCACGAAGGGCCCTCACACTGAAGCTTTCTTT. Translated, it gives CASSLLTKGPHTEAFF.

The DNA of the CDR3 is TGTGCCAGCAGCTTCCAACCCTACAATGAGCAGTTCTTC. Translation gives CASSFQPYNEQFF. The V call is TRBV7-9, the J call TRBJ2-1; no clear D. Trimming pared 3 bases from V and 2 bases from J, leaving 5 bases between. The CDR3 covers 13 residues. In germline, CDR1 is SEHNR, CDR2 FQNEAQ (reference sequence). Based on the CDR3 plus reference TRBV7-9 and TRBJ2-1, the full variable domain is DTGVSQNPRHKITKRGQNVTFRCDPISEHNRLYWYRQTLGQGPEFLTYFQNEAQLEKSRLLSDRFSAERPKGSFSTLEIQRTEQGDSAMYLCASSFQPYNEQFFGPGTRLTVL.

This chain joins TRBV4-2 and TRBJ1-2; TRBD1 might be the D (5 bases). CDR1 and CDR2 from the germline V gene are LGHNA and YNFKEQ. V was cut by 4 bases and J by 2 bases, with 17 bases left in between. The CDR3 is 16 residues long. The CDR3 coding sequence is TGTGCCAGCAGCCCCGAGATGAGGGGCGAAAACTATGGCTACACCTTC. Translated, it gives CASSPEMRGENYGYTF.

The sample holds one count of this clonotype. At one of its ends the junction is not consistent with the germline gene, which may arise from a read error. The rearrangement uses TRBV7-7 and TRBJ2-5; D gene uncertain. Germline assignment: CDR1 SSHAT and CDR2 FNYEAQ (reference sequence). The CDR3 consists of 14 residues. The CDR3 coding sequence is TGTGCTAGCAGTCTCCGACACATTCAAGAGACCCAGTACTTC. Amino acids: CASSLRHIQETQYF.

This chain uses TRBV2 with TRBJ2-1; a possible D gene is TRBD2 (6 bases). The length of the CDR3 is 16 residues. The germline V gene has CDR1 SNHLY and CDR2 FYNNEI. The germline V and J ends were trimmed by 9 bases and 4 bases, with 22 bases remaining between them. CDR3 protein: CASKNPGTYIYNEQFF. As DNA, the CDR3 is TGTGCCAGTAAAAATCCCGGGACTTACATTTACAATGAGCAGTTCTTC.

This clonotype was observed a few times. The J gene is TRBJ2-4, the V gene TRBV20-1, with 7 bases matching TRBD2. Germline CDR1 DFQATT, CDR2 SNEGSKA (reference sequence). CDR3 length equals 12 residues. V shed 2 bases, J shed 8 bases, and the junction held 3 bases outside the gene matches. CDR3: CSARLGGDIQYF. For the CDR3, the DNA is TGCAGTGCTAGATTGGGGGGGGACATTCAGTACTTC.

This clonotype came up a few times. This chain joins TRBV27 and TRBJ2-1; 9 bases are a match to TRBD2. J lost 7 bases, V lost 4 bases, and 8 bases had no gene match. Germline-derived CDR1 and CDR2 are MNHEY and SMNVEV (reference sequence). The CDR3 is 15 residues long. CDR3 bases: TGTGCCAGCAGTTCTCCAGCGGGAGGCCGAAATGAGCAGTTCTTC. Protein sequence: CASSSPAGGRNEQFF.

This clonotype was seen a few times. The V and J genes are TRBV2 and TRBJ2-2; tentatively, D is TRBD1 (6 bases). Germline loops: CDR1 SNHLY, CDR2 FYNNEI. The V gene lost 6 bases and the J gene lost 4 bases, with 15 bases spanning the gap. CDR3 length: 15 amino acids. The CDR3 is CASRPGLQGTGELFF. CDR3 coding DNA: TGTGCCAGCAGACCGGGATTACAGGGCACCGGGGAGCTGTTTTTT.

CDR3 nucleotides: TGCAGTGCTGATGCAGGGGAGGCAGGGACCCAGTACTTC. This codes for CSADAGEAGTQYF. The rearrangement joins TRBV20-1 to TRBJ2-5; either TRBD1 or TRBD2 may supply D (6 bases each). V lost 5 bases, J lost 7 bases, and 17 bases lay in between. Germline V lookup: CDR1 DFQATT, CDR2 SNEGSKA (reference sequence). This CDR3 has 13 amino acids.

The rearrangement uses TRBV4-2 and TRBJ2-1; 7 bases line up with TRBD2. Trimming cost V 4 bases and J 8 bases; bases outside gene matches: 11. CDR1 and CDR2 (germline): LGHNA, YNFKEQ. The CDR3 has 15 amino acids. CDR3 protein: CASSRKAGVIYEQFF. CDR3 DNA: TGTGCCAGCAGCCGTAAGGCGGGAGTGATCTATGAGCAGTTCTTC.

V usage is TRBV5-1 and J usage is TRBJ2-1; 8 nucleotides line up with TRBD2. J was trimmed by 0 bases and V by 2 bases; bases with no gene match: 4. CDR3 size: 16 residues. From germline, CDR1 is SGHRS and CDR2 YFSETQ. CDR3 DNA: TGCGCCAGCAGCTTTAGCGGGGTAAGCTCCTACAATGAGCAGTTCTTC. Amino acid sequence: CASSFSGVSSYNEQFF.

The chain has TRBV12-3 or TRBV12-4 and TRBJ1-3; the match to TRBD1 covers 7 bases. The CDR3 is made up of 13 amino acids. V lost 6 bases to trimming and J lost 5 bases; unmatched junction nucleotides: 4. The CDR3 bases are TGTGCCAGCAGCACAGGGGAGCGAAACACCATATATTTT. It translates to CASSTGERNTIYF.